This entry lists 23 T cell receptor beta chains sequenced from one sample in a study of CD8+ T cells in alopecia areata. RNA, once extracted, was reverse transcribed into cDNA for use as the sequencing template. Using immunoSEQ multiplex PCR, the repertoire was profiled, and TCRdb retains in-frame clones only, with some absent. The data hold about 97,000 clones, with less than 50% observed a single time. The sequenced sample consisted of CD4+ T cells sorted from blood. The origin of the receptors is a human donor with alopecia areata.

This clone showed up just once. The rearrangement uses TRBV28 and TRBJ2-7; 7 nucleotides match TRBD1. Trimming cost V 6 bases and J 6 bases; bases outside gene matches: 14. CDR3 size: 15 residues. CDR1 is MDHEN, CDR2 SYDVKM, per germline. CDR3 sequence: CASSTLDRDVCEQYF. The CDR3 DNA is TGTGCCAGCAGCACTCTAGACAGGGATGTCTGCGAGCAGTACTTC.

This clone appeared a few times. The chain joins TRBV28 to TRBJ2-5; 8 nucleotides align to TRBD1. In germline, CDR1 is MDHEN, CDR2 SYDVKM. This CDR3 region has 15 residues. V gave up 3 bases and J gave up 4 bases; unmatched junction bases: 7. The CDR3 sequence is CASSLATGGGETQYF. CDR3 DNA sequence: TGTGCCAGCAGTTTGGCAACAGGGGGAGGAGAGACCCAGTACTTC.

The rearrangement joins TRBV4-1 to TRBJ1-3; D call uncertain. The CDR3 spans 16 residues. CDR1 is MGHRA and CDR2 is YSYEKL in the germline V gene. Trimming cost V 1 base and J 0 bases, with 10 bases left between them. The CDR3 region has the DNA TGCGCCAGCAGCCAAGGTCCGGATCACTCTGGAAACACCATATATTTT. Residues: CASSQGPDHSGNTIYF.

The V and J genes are TRBV14 and TRBJ2-1; D is unclear. The germline V gene encodes CDR1 SGHDN and CDR2 FVKESK. The ends were cut back, 4 bases at V and 13 bases at J, with 11 bases in the middle. The CDR3 spans 11 residues. This CDR3 reads CASSPYRIQFF. CDR3 DNA: TGTGCCAGCAGCCCATACCGGATTCAGTTCTTC.

This rearrangement joins TRBV29-1 to TRBJ1-1; no definite D call. CDR1 is SQVTM, CDR2 ANQGSEA, per germline. Trimming took off 3 bases at V and 2 bases at J, with 13 bases between the two ends. This CDR3 contains 14 residues. The CDR3 DNA sequence: TGCAGCGTTGATCTACAGACCCAAAACACTGAAGCTTTCTTT. Its protein is CSVDLQTQNTEAFF.

This clone turned up a few times. J is TRBJ2-5 and V is TRBV28, with 14 bases that match TRBD2. Germline values: CDR1 MDHEN, CDR2 SYDVKM. The trim removed 0 bases at V and 3 bases at J, leaving 0 bases unmatched. The CDR3 totals 16 residues. The DNA for the CDR3 is TGTGCCAGCAGTTTATGGACTAGCGGGAGGGAAGAGACCCAGTACTTC. Protein sequence: CASSLWTSGREETQYF.

The chain employs TRBV7-2 and TRBJ2-5; D possibly corresponds to TRBD2 (5 bases). V was shortened by 7 bases and J by 7 bases, with 16 bases between the two germline ends. Germline CDR1 and CDR2: SGHTA and FQGNSA. This CDR3 has 13 residues. CDR3 amino acids: CASTPSGLGTQYF. The CDR3 bases are TGTGCCAGCACTCCCTCGGGGTTGGGGACCCAGTACTTC.

A few counts support this clone. This chain connects TRBV7-2 to TRBJ2-5; TRBD1 matches at 9 bases. This CDR3 is built from 14 residues. With V trimmed by 6 bases and J by 4 bases, 6 bases remained unmatched. Germline CDR1 is SGHTA and CDR2 is FQGNSA. DNA of the CDR3: TGTGCCAGCAGACCTACAGGGGGCAGAGAGACCCAGTACTTC. Translating gives CASRPTGGRETQYF.

The rearrangement links TRBV7-2 to TRBJ2-3; no definite D call. The CDR3 is made up of 14 amino acids. In germline, CDR1 is SGHTA, CDR2 FQGNSA. V was cut by 5 bases and J by 2 bases, with 11 bases left in between. The CDR3 reads CASSANPATDTQYF. CDR3 DNA sequence: TGTGCCAGCAGCGCAAATCCAGCCACAGATACGCAGTATTTT.

J is TRBJ2-2 and V is TRBV9, with D possibly TRBD2 on 6 matching bases. CDR1 is SGDLS, CDR2 YYNGEE, per germline. The germline V and J ends were trimmed by 7 bases and 4 bases, with 17 bases remaining between them. This CDR3 has 15 amino acids. CDR3 protein: CASGAGIVSTGELFF. Written as DNA, the CDR3 is TGTGCCAGCGGTGCGGGGATAGTGAGCACCGGGGAGCTGTTTTTT.

This clone was counted only a few times. V and J are TRBV28 and TRBJ2-7, with TRBD1 identical over 7 bases. The V segment lost 5 bases and the J segment 2 bases; nucleotides outside the gene matches: 9. The CDR3 loop spans 15 amino acids. CDR1 is MDHEN and CDR2 is SYDVKM in the germline V gene. CDR3 coding DNA: TGTGCCAGCAGTCCGATGACAGGGACAGCCTACGAGCAGTACTTC. Its protein product is CASSPMTGTAYEQYF.

In DNA form, the CDR3 reads TGCGCCAGCAGCTTGGCGGCTAGTGGCCGAGGTGAGCAGTTCTTC. It codes for CASSLAASGRGEQFF. The chain couples TRBV5-1 to TRBJ2-1; D is uncertain. The CDR3 runs 15 residues. The germline V and J ends were trimmed by 0 bases and 9 bases, with 16 bases remaining between them. Germline loops: CDR1 SGHRS, CDR2 YFSETQ. The whole variable domain, remainder taken from reference TRBV5-1 and TRBJ2-1, is KAGVTQTPRYLIKTRGQQVTLSCSPISGHRSVSWYQQTPGQGLQFLFEYFSETQRNKGNFPGRFSGRQFSNSRSEMNVSTLELGDSALYLCASSLAASGRGEQFFGPGTRLTVL.

This clone came up once. The chain employs TRBV5-1 and TRBJ2-1; TRBD1 is a possible D gene (5 bases). The germline CDR1 and CDR2 sequences are SGHRS and YFSETQ. V gave up 4 bases and J gave up 11 bases, with 22 bases separating them. This CDR3 spans 15 amino acids. The CDR3 region has the DNA TGCGCCAGCAGCCCGACAGTCGCAAATCAAGATAAGCAGTTCTTC. Translating it yields CASSPTVANQDKQFF.

V gene TRBV18 combines with J gene TRBJ2-1; 9 bases are a match to TRBD2. There are 16 residues in the CDR3. Germline loops: CDR1 KGHSH, CDR2 LQKENI. Losses at the gene ends were 8 bases for V and 9 bases for J; bases not matched to a gene: 17. The CDR3 loop is CASASTLAGGKSEQFF. CDR3 nucleotides: TGTGCCAGCGCGTCGACCCTCGCGGGGGGGAAGAGTGAGCAGTTCTTC.

The V call is TRBV29-1, the J call TRBJ2-2, with 9 nucleotides matching TRBD2. CDR3 length: 15 residues. Germline V gene data show CDR1 as SQVTM and CDR2 as ANQGSEA. V was pared by 7 bases and J by 0 bases, with 6 bases of the junction left unmatched. The CDR3 DNA reads TGCAGCGGCCGGGCTAGCGGGACGAACACCGGGGAGCTGTTTTTT. It specifies CSGRASGTNTGELFF.

This clone was seen a few times. The chain employs TRBV20-1 and TRBJ2-2, with D hard to call. The CDR3 covers 11 residues. Germline V CDR1 and CDR2: DFQATT, SNEGSKA (reference sequence). V was cut by 3 bases and J by 4 bases, with 3 bases left in between. The CDR3: CSASTTGELFF. The CDR3, as DNA: TGCAGTGCTAGTACCACCGGGGAGCTGTTTTTT.

This clone was observed a few times. This rearrangement joins TRBV28 to TRBJ2-7; D gene unclear. This CDR3 spans 9 amino acids. Looked up from germline, CDR1 is MDHEN and CDR2 is SYDVKM. Trimming took off 8 bases at V and 5 bases at J, with 4 bases between the two ends. The DNA of the CDR3 is TGTGCCAGCGGAGACGAGCAGTACTTC. Protein: CASGDEQYF.

This chain joins TRBV5-1 and TRBJ2-7, with TRBD2 matching over 9 bases. The germline CDR1 and CDR2 sequences are SGHRS and YFSETQ. V dropped 2 bases and J dropped 2; count of bases not matched to a gene: 8. The CDR3 has 16 amino acids. CDR3 coding DNA: TGCGCCAGCAGCTTATTAGCGGGAGCAGCCACCTACGAGCAGTACTTC. Translated: CASSLLAGAATYEQYF. The full variable domain, its missing parts supplied by reference TRBV5-1 and TRBJ2-7, is KAGVTQTPRYLIKTRGQQVTLSCSPISGHRSVSWYQQTPGQGLQFLFEYFSETQRNKGNFPGRFSGRQFSNSRSEMNVSTLELGDSALYLCASSLLAGAATYEQYFGPGTRLTVT.

The chain combines TRBV29-1 with TRBJ1-1; no definite D call. The germline V gene has CDR1 SQVTM and CDR2 ANQGSEA. V gave up 2 bases and J gave up 2 bases, with 15 bases separating them. The CDR3 runs to 15 residues. The CDR3 protein is CSVETSGRINTEAFF. CDR3 DNA: TGCAGCGTTGAAACCAGTGGACGGATAAACACTGAAGCTTTCTTT.

This clone has more than one count but fewer than ten. The chain employs TRBV29-1 and TRBJ2-7; maybe TRBD1 (6 bases). The CDR3 sequence is 12 residues long. With 8 bases removed from V and 1 base from J, the gap between germline ends came to 12 bases. Germline V gene sequence: CDR1 SQVTM, CDR2 ANQGSEA. Written as DNA, the CDR3 is TGCAGCTCCAGGGGACCATCCTACGAGCAGTACTTC. It is translated as CSSRGPSYEQYF.

The chain has TRBV2 and TRBJ2-1; TRBD2 matches at 9 bases. Looked up from germline, CDR1 is SNHLY and CDR2 is FYNNEI. V shed 4 bases, J shed 9 bases, and the junction held 4 bases outside the gene matches. The CDR3 runs 13 residues. The DNA for the CDR3 is TGTGCCAGCAGTGTAGCGGGAGTTAGTGAGCAGTTCTTC. The encoded protein is CASSVAGVSEQFF.

The chain uses TRBV30 and TRBJ2-2; D is undetermined. V was pared by 2 bases and J by 3 bases, with 7 bases between. The V gene's germline CDR1 is GTSNPN and CDR2 SVGIG (reference sequence). This CDR3 is 13 amino acids long. The CDR3 nucleotides read TGTGCCTGGAGTCCCTGGGACACCGGGGAGCTGTTTTTT. It encodes CAWSPWDTGELFF.

The sample holds a few counts of this clone. The gene calls are TRBV29-1 and TRBJ1-2; TRBD1 matches at 9 bases. The germline CDR1 and CDR2 sequences are SQVTM and ANQGSEA. V gave up 3 bases and J gave up 2 bases; unmatched junction bases: 4. There are 14 residues in the CDR3. CDR3 DNA sequence: TGCAGCGTTGATCGGGGACAGGGAAACTATGGCTACACCTTC. The encoded protein is CSVDRGQGNYGYTF.